These T cell receptor beta chains were read from a single sample in a study of Graves' ophthalmopathy and Graves' hyperthyroidism. TCRdb processed the multiplex PCR reads anew with MiXCR; each CDR3 protein has one entry. The table includes 300,000 to 400,000 distinct CDR3 sequences, about a sixth detected once. Sequences were obtained from peripheral blood. The receptors here all came from an adult man with Graves' ophthalmopathy. Each CDR3 is given with its conserved first and last residue. D genes are given only for firm matches. Clone size, where shown, is once, few, many, or a class for clones that have expanded.

abundance	d_gene	v_gene	j_gene	CDR3nt	CDR3aa
many	TRBD2	TRBV6-1	TRBJ2-5	TGTGCCAGCAGCCTTGGGACTAAGATTCAAGAGACCCAGTACTTC	CASSLGTKIQETQYF
many	TRBD2	TRBV12-3/TRBV12-4	TRBJ2-7	TGTGCCAGCAGTCCAGCGGGGACTACCTCCTACGAGCAGTACTTC	CASSPAGTTSYEQYF
many	TRBD2	TRBV7-3	TRBJ2-3	TGTGCCAGCAGCTTAATGGGGGGGCGGGCTAGCGGGTCCGCAGATACGCAGTATTTT	CASSLMGGRASGSADTQYF
once	.	TRBV7-2	TRBJ2-5	TGTGCCACCCAAACCGGAGGGGGAGGGACCCAGTACTTC	CATQTGGGGTQYF
.	.	TRBV5-1	TRBJ1-1	TGCGCCAGCAGCGGGGGATTACTGGAGACTGAAGCTTTCTTT	CASSGGLLETEAFF
many	TRBD1	TRBV6-2/TRBV6-3	TRBJ2-6	TGTGCCAGCAGAGCCCCCGGGACAGGGGAGGTTAAGGCTGGGGCCAACGTCCTGACTTTC	CASRAPGTGEVKAGANVLTF
many	.	TRBV20-1	TRBJ1-1	TGCAGTGCTAGAGCCCGAGCTTGGGAGAACACTGAAGCTTTCTTT	CSARARAWENTEAFF
many	.	TRBV29-1	TRBJ2-7	TGCAGCGTCACGTATAGCTCCTACGAGCAGTACTTC	CSVTYSSYEQYF
many	.	TRBV11-3	TRBJ2-6	TGTGCCAGCAGCCCCCGAACCGGGGCCAACGTCCTGACTTTC	CASSPRTGANVLTF
.	.	TRBV6-1	TRBJ1-1	TGTGCCAGCAAAGGTGGCACTGAAGCTTTCTTT	CASKGGTEAFF
many	.	TRBV5-6	TRBJ1-2	TGCGCCAGCAGCTTGGTGTCCCCTACCGGAGGCGGCTACACCTTC	CASSLVSPTGGGYTF
many	TRBD2	TRBV20-1	TRBJ2-3	TGCAGCGGTTACCATGCGGGAGCCACCACAGATACGCAGTATTTT	CSGYHAGATTDTQYF
many	.	TRBV4-1	TRBJ2-2	TGCGCCAGCAGCCGCGTGGGGGGTGCCGGGGAGCTGTTTTTT	CASSRVGGAGELFF
many	TRBD1	TRBV27	TRBJ1-2	TGTGCCAGCAGTTGGGGGGACAGGGGGTTCGCTGGCTACACCTTC	CASSWGDRGFAGYTF
.	.	TRBV6-2/TRBV6-3	TRBJ1-2	TGTGCCAGCAGTTACGGCTCACAAACACTCGCAGGACGTAACGGCTACACCTTC	CASSYGSQTLAGRNGYTF
once	TRBD2	TRBV19	TRBJ2-7	TGTGCCAGTAGTATTGGGACTAGCGACCACGAGCAGTACTTC	CASSIGTSDHEQYF
.	.	TRBV6-1	TRBJ1-1	TGTGCCAGCAGGCCTAAGGGAGGTGAAGCTTTCTTT	CASRPKGGEAFF
.	.	TRBV7-3	TRBJ1-2	TGTGCCAGCAGCTTAACAACGGGGAGGGGGAATGGCTACACCTTC	CASSLTTGRGNGYTF
many	.	TRBV30	TRBJ2-7	TGTGCCTGGAGTGTAGAGGCCGTATCCGAGCAGTACTTC	CAWSVEAVSEQYF
many	.	TRBV7-2	TRBJ1-2	TGTGCCAGCAGCTTAAAACTTGGGGAGATGGGCGGCTACACCTTC	CASSLKLGEMGGYTF
many	.	TRBV6-1	TRBJ2-5	TGTGCCAGCAGTGACCCCGGAGGGGGAAAAGAGACCCAGTACTTC	CASSDPGGGKETQYF
many	.	TRBV20-1	TRBJ2-7	TGCAGTGCTAAGGAAGACAGGAGCGAGCAGTACTTC	CSAKEDRSEQYF
many	.	TRBV12-3/TRBV12-4	TRBJ2-3	TGTGCCAGCAGCCGAACTAGATTCACAGATACGCAGTATTTT	CASSRTRFTDTQYF
.	TRBD2	TRBV12-3/TRBV12-4	TRBJ2-2	TGTGCCAGCAGCCTTGGACTAGGGTTGACCGGGGAGCTGTTTTTT	CASSLGLGLTGELFF
many	.	TRBV2	TRBJ1-1	TGTGCCAGCAGTGACAACATGAACACTGAAGCTTTCTTT	CASSDNMNTEAFF
many	.	TRBV6-5	TRBJ1-1	TGTGCCAGCGTCAGTTTGAGAGGGAACACTGAAGCTTTCTTT	CASVSLRGNTEAFF
many	TRBD1	TRBV7-9	TRBJ1-2	TGTGCCAGCAGCCGGGGACAGGATGGCTACACCTTC	CASSRGQDGYTF
many	TRBD1	TRBV2	TRBJ1-1	TGTGCCAGCAGACGACAGGGTGGGATCACTGAAGCTTTCTTT	CASRRQGGITEAFF
many	TRBD1	TRBV5-1	TRBJ1-6	TGCGCCAGCAGCCCGGGACAGGAGAATTCACCCCTCCACTTT	CASSPGQENSPLHF
many	.	TRBV5-1	TRBJ1-3	TGCGCCAGCAGCTTCTCTGAAACAGGAAACACCATATATTTT	CASSFSETGNTIYF
few	.	TRBV6-2/TRBV6-3	TRBJ2-7	TGTGCCAGCAGGCTGACCCTCAGCACCTACGAGCAGTACTTC	CASRLTLSTYEQYF
.	TRBD2	TRBV20-1	TRBJ2-7	TGCACTGCTAGAGATCTGCTCGGGGGGGGTTACGAGCAGTACTTC	CTARDLLGGGYEQYF
many	TRBD1	TRBV6-1	TRBJ1-2	TGTGCCAGCAGTGACCTAGGGGGCGCGTCTAATGGCTACACCTTC	CASSDLGGASNGYTF
many	.	TRBV19	TRBJ1-6	TGTGCCAGTAGTATAAACCGGAGAACGAGCTCCTATAATTCACCCCTCCACTTT	CASSINRRTSSYNSPLHF
many	.	TRBV27	TRBJ1-5	TGTGCCAGCAGTACGCTTAGCAATCAGCCCCAGCATTTT	CASSTLSNQPQHF
many	.	TRBV7-2	TRBJ1-5	TGTGCCAGCAGCTTAGATAGGGGGCCCCAGCATTTT	CASSLDRGPQHF
many	TRBD1	TRBV7-2	TRBJ1-2	TGTGCCAGCAGCTTAGGACAGGGGGCGGTTGGCTACACCTTC	CASSLGQGAVGYTF
.	.	TRBV20-1	TRBJ1-2	TGCAGTGCTTATAGCGGGGGGGTAGGGGGCTACACCTTC	CSAYSGGVGGYTF
many	.	TRBV11-2	TRBJ1-1	TGTGCCAGCAGCTCACATGTCGGGGGTATCACTGAAGCTTTCTTT	CASSSHVGGITEAFF
many	.	TRBV12-3/TRBV12-4	TRBJ1-5	TGTGCCAGCAGTTCCAGGAATCAGCCCCAGCATTTT	CASSSRNQPQHF
many	.	TRBV27	TRBJ2-2	TGTGCCAGCAGGCAGAACACCGGGGAGCTGTTTTTT	CASRQNTGELFF
.	TRBD2	TRBV4-3	TRBJ2-7	TGCGCCAGCAGCCACACTCGTGAGGGGCTAGCGGGAGGCCATCCCATCTACGAGCAGTACTTC	CASSHTREGLAGGHPIYEQYF
many	.	TRBV2	TRBJ1-1	TGTGCCAGCAGTGGGGCGGGGGGGATCACTGAAGCTTTCTTT	CASSGAGGITEAFF
many	TRBD1	TRBV15	TRBJ2-7	TGTGCCACCAGCAGCGCCGGGACAGGGATGGGCGAGCAGTACTTC	CATSSAGTGMGEQYF
many	TRBD1	TRBV6-5	TRBJ1-6	TGTGCCAGCAGTTACCTGACAGGGAGTAATTCACCCCTCCACTTT	CASSYLTGSNSPLHF
many	.	TRBV5-1	TRBJ2-2	TGCGCCAGCAGCTTGAGGACAGCTAACACCGGGGAGCTGTTTTTT	CASSLRTANTGELFF
many	.	TRBV24-1	TRBJ2-5	TGTGCCACCAGTGATTTGATGAGGGGGAAAGAGACCCAGTACTTC	CATSDLMRGKETQYF
many	TRBD1	TRBV4-1	TRBJ2-7	TGCGCCAGCAGCCAAGTATTCGAGGGGGCTTGGGAGCAGTACTTC	CASSQVFEGAWEQYF
.	.	TRBV28	TRBJ1-1	TGTGCCAGCAGTTTATACAAGGGGAGGAACACTGAAGCTTTCTTT	CASSLYKGRNTEAFF
many	.	TRBV12-5	TRBJ2-5	TGTGCTAGTGCCCTGATTCCGGGCCGACAAGAGACCCAGTACTTC	CASALIPGRQETQYF